Each of the 32 T cell receptor beta chains below was sequenced from the same sample in a study of shared clonotypes between healthy human individuals. Produced via immunoSEQ multiplex PCR; TCRdb's table is partial and in-frame only. The top ten clones hold approximately 0.32% of a sample with approximately 400,000 clones, 96% of them seen once. Sequenced input: memory CD8+ T cells sorted from blood. Subset meaning: CD45RO+ cells pooled with CCR7-negative TemRA cells. These receptors came from a man under 40 in good health.

The chain employs TRBV21-1 and TRBJ2-5; no DNA check was done on the table's D call, TRBD1. TRBV21-1 is given as a pseudogene. The CDR3 has 18 amino acids. The CDR3 DNA reads TGTGCCAGCAGCACCCCCCACTCTAGGGGTGGGGTGGTGGGGACCCAGTACTTC. Translated: CASSTPHSRGGVVGTQYF.

This chain links TRBV4-2 with TRBJ2-1; D is unresolved. The CDR3 consists of 16 residues. The germline V and J ends were trimmed by 2 bases and 1 base, with 12 bases remaining between them. Germline V gives CDR1 LGHNA, CDR2 YNFKEQ. In DNA, the CDR3 is TGTGCCAGCAGCCAATATATCAAAGGATCCTACAATGAGCAGTTCTTC. Translation: CASSQYIKGSYNEQFF.

This clone was counted once. V and J are TRBV4-2 and TRBJ1-5, with 8 bases identical to TRBD1. There are 15 residues in the CDR3. Losses at the gene ends were 5 bases for V and 3 bases for J; bases not matched to a gene: 6. Germline V gives CDR1 LGHNA, CDR2 YNFKEQ. CDR3 region: CASSGRDRTNQPQHF. The CDR3 DNA reads TGTGCCAGCAGCGGCCGGGACAGGACCAATCAGCCCCAGCATTTT.

For this clone: In the same sample, other DNA sequences code for this CDR3. The V call is TRBV20-1, the J call TRBJ2-5; D gene ambiguous. In germline, CDR1 is DFQATT, CDR2 SNEGSKA (reference sequence). V was pared by 4 bases and J by 2 bases, with 5 bases between. The CDR3 loop spans 11 amino acids. The CDR3 is CSANPQETQYF. The DNA of the CDR3 is TGCAGTGCTAACCCACAAGAGACCCAGTACTTC.

The V and J genes are TRBV19 and TRBJ2-3, with a weak D call TRBD2 (5 bases). CDR3 size: 14 residues. Trimming removed 1 base from V and 4 bases from J, with 9 bases in between. The germline CDR1 and CDR2 sequences are LNHDA and SQIVND (reference sequence). As DNA, the CDR3 is TGTGCCAGTAGTATAGCGGGGTATTCAGATACGCAGTATTTT. It translates to CASSIAGYSDTQYF.

A single count supports this clone. The CDR3 spells CASSHQERETQYF. CDR3 nucleotide sequence: TGCGCCAGCAGCCATCAGGAGAGAGAGACCCAGTACTTC. The rearrangement links TRBV4-1 to TRBJ2-5; the D is unclear. Trimming cost V 3 bases and J 4 bases, with 9 bases left between them. CDR3 length: 13 amino acids. The germline CDR1 and CDR2 sequences are MGHRA and YSYEKL.

Notes on this clone: This sample also contains other DNA sequences that code for the same CDR3. J is TRBJ1-1 and V is TRBV28; no reliable D call. This CDR3 spans 12 amino acids. From germline, CDR1 is MDHEN and CDR2 SYDVKM. Trimming removed 6 bases from V and 1 base from J, with 6 bases in between. The CDR3 loop reads CASRTQNTEAFF. CDR3 in DNA: TGTGCCAGCAGGACGCAGAACACTGAAGCTTTCTTT.

This clone has a single count. The chain links TRBV30 to TRBJ1-3; TRBD1 might be the D (5 bases). The CDR3 is 14 residues long. Per germline, CDR1 GTSNPN and CDR2 SVGIG (reference sequence). Trimming stripped 5 bases from V and 2 bases from J, with 13 bases between. The CDR3 DNA sequence: TGTGCCTGGCGCCACAGGTTCCCTGGAAACACCATATATTTT. Amino acids: CAWRHRFPGNTIYF.

The rearrangement joins TRBV14 to TRBJ2-3; 10 bases are shared with TRBD1. The V gene end was trimmed by 6 bases and the J gene end by 14 bases; junction bases not matched to a gene: 11. Per the germline V gene, CDR1 is SGHDN and CDR2 is FVKESK. The CDR3 has 13 amino acids. The chain's CDR3 is CASSRQGAGVPYF. The CDR3 DNA follows: TGTGCCAGCAGTCGACAGGGGGCGGGAGTTCCGTATTTT.

This chain connects TRBV6-7 to TRBJ2-7; 14 bases are a match to TRBD2. TRBV6-7 is treated as an ORF (open reading frame) with a function not yet certain. Trimming removed 2 bases from V and 2 bases from J; junction bases left unmatched: 8. The CDR3 is 18 amino acids. The CDR3 loop is CASSYPGLAGELAYEQYF. CDR3 bases: TGTGCCAGCAGTTACCCGGGACTAGCGGGAGAACTCGCCTACGAGCAGTACTTC.

The chain links TRBV2 to TRBJ1-2; TRBD1 might be the D (6 bases). The CDR3 consists of 16 residues. The V end lost 2 bases, the J end lost 2 bases, and 15 bases lay between the germline ends. In germline, CDR1 is SNHLY, CDR2 FYNNEI. The CDR3 spells CASSERGQGLNYGYTF. The CDR3 nucleotides are TGTGCCAGCAGTGAACGGGGGCAGGGCTTAAACTATGGCTACACCTTC.

This sequence joins TRBV18 and TRBJ2-7, with D maybe TRBD1 (6 bases). Germline loops: CDR1 KGHSH, CDR2 LQKENI. The CDR3 contains 13 residues. Trimming took off 6 bases at V and 3 bases at J, with 12 bases between the two ends. In DNA form, the CDR3 reads TGTGCCAGCTCCCTTTTCAGGGGCTACGAGCAGTACTTC. This sequence encodes CASSLFRGYEQYF.

The chain combines TRBV28 with TRBJ2-3; possibly TRBD1 for D (5 bases). The germline V gene has CDR1 MDHEN and CDR2 SYDVKM. The CDR3 extends over 13 amino acids. V was clipped by 3 bases and J by 2 bases, with 6 bases between them. The CDR3 here is CASSLTVTDTQYF. CDR3 sequence (DNA): TGTGCCAGCAGTTTGACAGTCACAGATACGCAGTATTTT.

This chain links TRBV7-9 with TRBJ1-3, with no clear D. The V gene lost 1 base and the J gene lost 7 bases, with 11 bases spanning the gap. CDR1 is SEHNR, CDR2 FQNEAQ, per germline (reference sequence). The CDR3 length is 14 residues. The CDR3 bases are TGTGCCAGCAGCTTAGGGTCCACCCGGAACACCATATATTTT. This gives the protein CASSLGSTRNTIYF. The variable domain in full, with the rest retrieved from reference TRBV7-9 and TRBJ1-3, is DTGVSQNPRHKITKRGQNVTFRCDPISEHNRLYWYRQTLGQGPEFLTYFQNEAQLEKSRLLSDRFSAERPKGSFSTLEIQRTEQGDSAMYLCASSLGSTRNTIYFGEGSWLTVV.

The rearrangement links TRBV11-1 to TRBJ2-7, with D possibly TRBD2 on 6 matching bases. Deletions cut 1 base from V and 7 bases from J, with 11 bases between. This CDR3 spans 13 amino acids. Per germline, CDR1 SGHAT and CDR2 FQDESV (reference sequence). The chain's CDR3 is CASSLEGRGEQYF. The CDR3 DNA is TGTGCCAGCAGCTTAGAGGGACGGGGGGAGCAGTACTTC. The whole variable domain, remainder taken from reference TRBV11-1 and TRBJ2-7, is EAEVAQSPRYKITEKSQAVAFWCDPISGHATLYWYRQILGQGPELLVQFQDESVVDDSQLPKDRFSAERLKGVDSTLKIQPAELGDSAMYLCASSLEGRGEQYFGPGTRLTVT.

The genes are TRBV28 and TRBJ2-7; possible D gene TRBD1, 5 bases. Germline V lookup: CDR1 MDHEN, CDR2 SYDVKM. The CDR3 spans 14 residues. V was trimmed by 5 bases and J by 1 base, leaving 12 bases between them. The CDR3 here is CASSGNRISYEQYF. The CDR3 DNA is TGTGCCAGCAGTGGCAACAGGATTTCCTACGAGCAGTACTTC.

This rearrangement joins TRBV9 to TRBJ2-1; no definite D call. V shed 8 bases and J shed 8 bases, with 11 bases lying between them. The germline CDR1 and CDR2 sequences are SGDLS and YYNGEE. CDR3 length: 11 residues. Here the CDR3 reads CASGLMYEQFF. The CDR3 DNA reads TGTGCCAGTGGATTAATGTATGAGCAGTTCTTC.

This CDR3 is CASSTSGYEQYF. For the CDR3, the DNA is TGTGCCAGCAGCACTAGCGGCTACGAGCAGTACTTC. The chain is built from TRBV28 and TRBJ2-7; 8 positions agree with TRBD2. Trimming removed 6 bases from V and 3 bases from J; junction bases left unmatched: 1. The CDR3 contains 12 residues. CDR1 is MDHEN, CDR2 SYDVKM, per germline.

The chain has TRBV4-1 and TRBJ1-5; D gene ambiguous. The V gene lost 10 bases and the J gene lost 2 bases, with 15 bases spanning the gap. Germline lookup yields CDR1 MGHRA and CDR2 YSYEKL. This CDR3 spans 14 amino acids. The chain's CDR3 is CATSTRRGNQPQHF. CDR3 bases: TGCGCCACCTCAACACGGCGAGGCAATCAGCCCCAGCATTTT.

The CDR3: CASQGGGTDTQYF. The CDR3 DNA sequence: TGCGCCAGCCAGGGGGGTGGCACAGATACGCAGTATTTT. This chain joins TRBV5-1 and TRBJ2-3; maybe TRBD1 (7 bases). CDR1 is SGHRS, CDR2 YFSETQ, per germline. This CDR3 has 13 residues. The V gene lost 7 bases and the J gene lost 1 base, with 10 bases spanning the gap. Full variable domain (missing parts from reference TRBV5-1 and TRBJ2-3): KAGVTQTPRYLIKTRGQQVTLSCSPISGHRSVSWYQQTPGQGLQFLFEYFSETQRNKGNFPGRFSGRQFSNSRSEMNVSTLELGDSALYLCASQGGGTDTQYFGPGTRLTVL.

This sequence joins TRBV4-1 and TRBJ1-1; D possibly corresponds to TRBD1 (6 bases). V lost 5 bases and J 1 base, leaving 17 bases between the germline ends. Germline values: CDR1 MGHRA, CDR2 YSYEKL. This CDR3 has 16 residues. In DNA form, the CDR3 reads TGCGCCAGCAGCGGCGGTTACAGGGAACCGAACACTGAAGCTTTCTTT. The encoded protein is CASSGGYREPNTEAFF.

The gene calls are TRBV5-1 and TRBJ1-6; D not certain. The CDR3 contains 15 residues. Trimming left V 3 bases short and J 8 bases short, with 15 bases between. Germline assignment: CDR1 SGHRS and CDR2 YFSETQ. The CDR3 DNA reads as TGCGCCAGCAGCTACGGCAGGAGCCAATATTCACCCCTCCACTTT. Translated, it gives CASSYGRSQYSPLHF.

V gene TRBV6-5 combines with J gene TRBJ1-1; possible D gene TRBD1, 6 bases. From germline, CDR1 is MNHEY and CDR2 SVGAGI. V shed 2 bases and J shed 4 bases, with 8 bases lying between them. This CDR3 comprises 13 residues. The CDR3 here is CASSYGQSTEAFF. The CDR3 DNA follows: TGTGCCAGCAGTTACGGACAGTCCACTGAAGCTTTCTTT.

This clone occurred once. The rearrangement uses TRBV5-4 and TRBJ2-3; the match to TRBD1 covers 8 bases. The CDR3 length is 15 residues. The germline CDR1 and CDR2 sequences are SGHNT and YYREEE (reference sequence). The trim removed 4 bases at V and 6 bases at J, leaving 10 bases unmatched. CDR3 DNA sequence: TGTGCCAGCAGCCTAACCGGGACAGGTTGGGATACGCAGTATTTT. As protein: CASSLTGTGWDTQYF.

The J gene is TRBJ1-2, the V gene TRBV5-6, with 7 positions matching TRBD1. The CDR3 totals 13 residues. The J segment lost 4 bases and the V segment lost 2 bases, leaving 2 bases of the junction unmatched. Germline V lookup: CDR1 SGHDT, CDR2 YYEEEE. This CDR3 is CASSLNRGYGYTF. CDR3 bases: TGTGCCAGCAGCTTAAACAGGGGCTATGGCTACACCTTC. The full variable domain, with the rest looked up from reference TRBV5-6 and TRBJ1-2, is DAGVTQSPTHLIKTRGQQVTLRCSPKSGHDTVSWYQQALGQGPQFIFQYYEEEERQRGNFPDRFSGHQFPNYSSELNVNALLLGDSALYLCASSLNRGYGYTFGSGTRLTVV.

V usage is TRBV11-2 and J usage is TRBJ2-7; 10 bases are a match to TRBD1. In germline, CDR1 is SGHAT, CDR2 FQNNGV. The CDR3 has 16 residues. The J segment lost 3 bases and the V segment lost 1 base, leaving 6 bases of the junction unmatched. CDR3 protein: CASSLVVGQGFYEQYF. The CDR3 bases are TGTGCCAGCAGCTTAGTGGTGGGACAGGGGTTCTACGAGCAGTACTTC.

This chain joins TRBV7-8 and TRBJ1-1; 7 positions match TRBD1. Germline V gene lookup returns CDR1 SGHVS and CDR2 FQNEAQ. The CDR3 is 12 residues long. J gave up 11 bases and V 5 bases, and 8 bases lay outside the gene matches. CDR3 coding DNA: TGTGCCAGCAGCCTCACAGGGGTGGGGGCTTTCTTT. Amino acids: CASSLTGVGAFF.

The chain joins TRBV10-2 to TRBJ1-4; TRBD1 agrees at 7 bases. After removal of 5 bases from V and 0 bases from J, the junction contained 6 bases not matched to a gene. The CDR3 is made up of 16 amino acids. CDR1 and CDR2 (germline): WSHSY, SAAADI. The CDR3 is CASSPRTGTTNEKLFF. In DNA form, the CDR3 reads TGCGCCAGCAGTCCTCGGACAGGCACAACTAATGAAAAACTGTTTTTT.

The sample holds one count of this clone. This chain uses TRBV5-4 with TRBJ2-5; D not certain. This CDR3 contains 13 residues. The germline V gene encodes CDR1 SGHNT and CDR2 YYREEE (reference sequence). V was clipped by 0 bases and J by 4 bases, with 7 bases between them. The CDR3 reads CASSLVTLETQYF. The CDR3 bases are TGTGCCAGCAGCTTGGTAACCCTAGAGACCCAGTACTTC.

V and J are TRBV7-9 and TRBJ2-3; D is ambiguous. Germline CDR1 is SEHNR and CDR2 is FQNEAQ (reference sequence). Trimming shortened V by 6 bases and J by 2 bases, and 12 bases separated the two germline ends. The CDR3 length is 14 residues. CDR3 protein: CASRVHSNTDTQYF. As DNA, the CDR3 is TGTGCCAGCAGAGTACACTCAAACACAGATACGCAGTATTTT.

The J gene is TRBJ2-6, the V gene TRBV10-3; D is undetermined. CDR3 length: 16 amino acids. Germline V lookup: CDR1 ENHRY, CDR2 SYGVKD. V lost 0 bases, J lost 0 bases, and 6 bases lay in between. CDR3 in amino acids: CAISESTGSGANVLTF. In DNA form, the CDR3 reads TGTGCCATCAGTGAGTCGACCGGCTCTGGGGCCAACGTCCTGACTTTC.

V is TRBV28 and J is TRBJ2-6; TRBD2 is a possible D gene (6 bases). Germline assignment: CDR1 MDHEN and CDR2 SYDVKM. This CDR3 comprises 15 residues. V was cut by 5 bases and J by 2 bases, with 10 bases left in between. This CDR3 reads CASSLSSAGANVLTF. CDR3 nucleotide sequence: TGTGCCAGCAGTCTTTCTAGCGCTGGGGCCAACGTCCTGACTTTC.